These 29 T cell receptor beta chains originate from one sample sequenced in a study of blood T cells in healthy people across ages. Together with a sample-barcoded 5' primer, a J-beta primer mix was included in a second PCR lasting about 6 to 11 cycles. TCRdb reanalysed the 5' RACE reads using MiXCR and keeps one entry per CDR3 protein. This repertoire shows approximately 690,000 distinct CDR3 sequences, less than 45% found once; its top ten account for approximately 31%. Input material: blood. These TCRs come from a man aged 80 or over in good health.

This clonotype was counted many times. CDR3 bases: TGTGCCAGCAGCTGGGGACAGACTACCTACGAGCAGTACTTC. Encoded protein: CASSWGQTTYEQYF. J is TRBJ2-7 and V is TRBV7-2; 7 bases are shared with TRBD1. This CDR3 region has 14 residues. V dropped 4 bases and J dropped 2; count of bases not matched to a gene: 5. Germline V gene lookup returns CDR1 SGHTA and CDR2 FQGNSA.

This rearrangement joins TRBV29-1 to TRBJ2-7; D remains unclear. The CDR3 is 12 amino acids. The V end lost 3 bases, the J end lost 0 bases, and 6 bases lay between the germline ends. CDR1 SQVTM and CDR2 ANQGSEA come from the germline V gene. CDR3 bases: TGCAGCGTTGAGGGCAGCTCCTACGAGCAGTACTTC. Translation: CSVEGSSYEQYF.

The J gene is TRBJ2-7, the V gene TRBV6-5, with D perhaps given as TRBD1 or TRBD2 (5 bases each). V was trimmed by 5 bases and J by 4 bases, leaving 15 bases between them. This CDR3 spans 14 amino acids. Germline lookup yields CDR1 MNHEY and CDR2 SVGAGI. The CDR3, as DNA: TGTGCCAGCAGTCCCCCCCGGGGCCCGTACGAGCAGTACTTC. Protein product: CASSPPRGPYEQYF.

The rearrangement uses TRBV4-3 and TRBJ2-3; maybe TRBD1 (6 bases). Trimming took off 1 base at V and 2 bases at J, with 16 bases between the two ends. CDR3 size: 17 residues. CDR1 is LGHNA, CDR2 YSLEER, per germline. CDR3 protein: CASSQGTLRTDTDTQYF. DNA of the CDR3: TGCGCCAGCAGCCAAGGAACATTACGGACAGACACAGATACGCAGTATTTT.

The V call is TRBV5-1, the J call TRBJ2-4, with 7 nucleotides matching TRBD1. CDR3 length: 16 amino acids. From germline, CDR1 is SGHRS and CDR2 YFSETQ. V shed 4 bases, J shed 0 bases, and the junction held 7 bases outside the gene matches. The DNA of the CDR3 is TGCGCCAGCAGCACCGGGACAGAATTAGCCAAAAACATTCAGTACTTC. Protein: CASSTGTELAKNIQYF.

V usage is TRBV5-1 and J usage is TRBJ2-6, with D maybe TRBD1 (6 bases). CDR1 is SGHRS and CDR2 is YFSETQ in the germline V gene. The CDR3 is 20 amino acids. V was trimmed by 1 base and J by 2 bases, leaving 22 bases between them. The CDR3 spells CASSLIVSQGWGAGANVLTF. The CDR3 nucleotides are TGCGCCAGCAGCTTGATCGTCTCGCAGGGGTGGGGAGCTGGGGCCAACGTCCTGACTTTC.

This clonotype was counted between two and nine times. The V and J genes are TRBV3-1 and TRBJ2-3; TRBD1 aligns across 7 bases. Germline V lookup: CDR1 LGHDT, CDR2 YNNKEL (reference sequence). Germline trimming cut 8 bases from V and 2 bases from J; bases unmatched to any gene: 10. The CDR3 totals 15 residues. The CDR3 region has the DNA TGTGCCAGCTCACCACAGGGGACCAACACAGATACGCAGTATTTT. Translating gives CASSPQGTNTDTQYF.

The genes are TRBV11-3 and TRBJ2-7; 8 bases fit TRBD2. With 5 bases clipped from V and 6 bases from J, the junction kept 12 bases outside the gene matches. Germline V gene sequence: CDR1 SGHNT, CDR2 YENEEA. The CDR3 extends over 15 amino acids. CDR3 sequence: CASSPREGPDPEQYF. The CDR3 bases are TGTGCCAGCAGCCCCCGGGAGGGACCCGATCCCGAGCAGTACTTC.

This clonotype came up once. The chain joins TRBV20-1 to TRBJ1-5, with a tentative D call TRBD1 (5 bases). Trimming removed 2 bases from V and 1 base from J, with 9 bases in between. The CDR3 contains 14 residues. CDR1 DFQATT and CDR2 SNEGSKA come from the germline V gene (reference sequence). The CDR3 region has the DNA TGCAGTGCTAGATCGGGGCGGAGCAATCAGCCCCAGCATTTT. Translating it yields CSARSGRSNQPQHF.

The J gene is TRBJ2-5, the V gene TRBV6-2 or TRBV6-3; TRBD1 matches at 9 bases. There are 15 residues in the CDR3. J gave up 4 bases and V 5 bases, and 8 bases lay outside the gene matches. The V gene's germline CDR1 is MNHEY and CDR2 SVGEGT. CDR3 amino acids: CASSTDRGWGETQYF. The CDR3 DNA reads as TGTGCCAGCAGTACCGACAGGGGGTGGGGAGAGACCCAGTACTTC.

This rearrangement joins TRBV20-1 to TRBJ1-3; tentatively, D is TRBD1 (6 bases). V shed 7 bases and J shed 1 base, with 20 bases lying between them. The CDR3 length is 16 residues. The germline gives CDR1 DFQATT, CDR2 SNEGSKA (reference sequence). In nucleotides, the CDR3 is TGCAGTGTGGCAACCGTAAAAACAGGGTCTGGAAACACCATATATTTT. Translated, it gives CSVATVKTGSGNTIYF.

This clonotype appeared a few times. This sequence joins TRBV7-2 and TRBJ2-5; TRBD2 matches 9 bases. V was clipped by 3 bases and J by 6 bases; unmatched bases: 8. CDR3 length: 15 residues. The V gene's germline CDR1 is SGHTA and CDR2 FQGNSA. CDR3 protein: CASSFPGLAGQTQYF. The CDR3 DNA is TGTGCCAGCAGCTTCCCGGGACTAGCCGGGCAGACCCAGTACTTC.

This clonotype was recorded a few times. The chain couples TRBV20-1 to TRBJ1-5; D is unclear. V was clipped by 6 bases and J by 3 bases, with 12 bases between them. The CDR3 runs 13 residues. Germline V gives CDR1 DFQATT, CDR2 SNEGSKA (reference sequence). The CDR3 loop is CSARPGFNQPQHF. CDR3 bases: TGCAGTGCACGACCGGGTTTCAATCAGCCCCAGCATTTT.

The sample holds a few counts of this clonotype. The chain joins TRBV11-3 to TRBJ2-3; 8 nucleotides line up with TRBD2. This CDR3 comprises 14 residues. Germline CDR1 is SGHNT and CDR2 is YENEEA. Trimming took 8 bases from V and 1 from J; bases not matched to a gene: 5. CDR3 bases: TGTGCCAGCGGTACGGGACTAGGCACAGATACGCAGTATTTT. It yields the protein CASGTGLGTDTQYF.

The rearrangement uses TRBV5-1 and TRBJ2-7; TRBD2 agrees at 14 bases. CDR1 SGHRS and CDR2 YFSETQ come from the germline V gene. The CDR3 totals 16 residues. V lost 4 bases, J lost 2 bases, and 5 bases stayed unmatched. The CDR3: CASSPEGLAGAYEQYF. CDR3 DNA: TGCGCCAGCAGCCCCGAGGGACTAGCGGGGGCCTACGAGCAGTACTTC.

This clonotype was seen at least ten times. The V and J genes are TRBV6-2 or TRBV6-3 and TRBJ2-1; 8 bases map to TRBD2. The CDR3 contains 15 residues. V trimming: 8 bases; J trimming: 5 bases; junction bases outside the gene matches: 11. Per germline, CDR1 MNHEY and CDR2 SVGEGT. Written as DNA, the CDR3 is TGTGCCAGCTACCCAACGGGACTAGGCCACAATGAGCAGTTCTTC. As protein: CASYPTGLGHNEQFF.

This chain uses TRBV11-2 with TRBJ2-7; tentatively, D is TRBD2 (5 bases). Looked up from germline, CDR1 is SGHAT and CDR2 is FQNNGV. V was clipped by 8 bases and J by 7 bases, with 24 bases between them. The CDR3 length is 15 residues. Here the CDR3 reads CASRSGSVTYNEQYF. CDR3 sequence (DNA): TGTGCCAGCCGGTCGGGGAGCGTAACCTACAATGAGCAGTACTTC. Together with reference TRBV11-2 and TRBJ2-7, the CDR3 gives the full variable domain: EAGVAQSPRYKIIEKRQSVAFWCNPISGHATLYWYQQILGQGPKLLIQFQNNGVVDDSQLPKDRFSAERLKGVDSTLKIQPAKLEDSAVYLCASRSGSVTYNEQYFGPGTRLTVT.

This clonotype has only one observation. The chain couples TRBV7-2 to TRBJ2-5, with 8 bases matching TRBD2. The CDR3 length is 14 residues. J gave up 5 bases and V 5 bases, and 7 bases lay outside the gene matches. Germline V gene lookup returns CDR1 SGHTA and CDR2 FQGNSA. The CDR3 reads CASSVGSGGETQYF. The CDR3 DNA reads as TGTGCCAGCAGCGTCGGGTCGGGAGGGGAGACCCAGTACTTC.

The chain couples TRBV20-1 to TRBJ2-5; D is uncertain. Trimming pared 0 bases from V and 1 base from J, leaving 6 bases between. Per the germline V gene, CDR1 is DFQATT and CDR2 is SNEGSKA (reference sequence). The CDR3 totals 13 residues. The CDR3 DNA reads as TGCAGTGCTAGAGATACGGCCCAAGAGACCCAGTACTTC. It translates to CSARDTAQETQYF.

This clonotype was recorded many times. This sequence joins TRBV27 and TRBJ2-6, with D perhaps matching TRBD1 or TRBD2 (5 bases each). Germline CDR1 is MNHEY and CDR2 is SMNVEV (reference sequence). Between the trimmed V and J ends, which lost 5 bases and 1 base, there was a span of 6 bases. The CDR3 runs to 14 residues. CDR3 bases: TGTGCCAGCAGTGGGGGATCTGGGGCCAACGTCCTGACTTTC. Amino acid sequence: CASSGGSGANVLTF.

V is TRBV6-2 or TRBV6-3 and J is TRBJ2-5; TRBD2 is a possible D gene (7 bases). Germline CDR1 is MNHEY and CDR2 is SVGEGT. There are 16 residues in the CDR3. The V and J ends lost 4 bases and 11 bases respectively, with 26 bases between them. CDR3 protein: CASSSLRAGTYNEQYF. The CDR3 DNA reads TGTGCCAGCAGTTCCCTACGAGCGGGGACATACAATGAGCAGTACTTC.

This clonotype was picked up a small number of times. This chain joins TRBV11-2 and TRBJ1-6; 7 nucleotides align to TRBD1. The germline V gene has CDR1 SGHAT and CDR2 FQNNGV. The CDR3 contains 15 residues. With V trimmed by 2 bases and J by 10 bases, 8 bases remained unmatched. The CDR3 sequence is CASSLWQTGNSPLHF. DNA of the CDR3: TGTGCCAGCAGCTTATGGCAGACAGGGAACTCACCCCTCCACTTT.

The CDR3 DNA follows: TGTGCCAGCAGTTACTCGTATAATTCCAAAAACATTCAGTACTTC. The encoded protein is CASSYSYNSKNIQYF. The chain carries TRBV6-2 or TRBV6-3 and TRBJ2-4; D is unresolved. Trimming stripped 0 bases from V and 2 bases from J, with 8 bases between. In germline, CDR1 is MNHEY, CDR2 SVGEGT. The CDR3 has 15 amino acids.

There are a few counts of this clonotype. The CDR3 here is CSVDRTGGYGYTF. The CDR3 DNA reads TGCAGCGTTGACAGGACAGGGGGCTATGGCTACACCTTC. The V call is TRBV29-1, the J call TRBJ1-2, with 10 bases aligning to TRBD1. V dropped 3 bases and J dropped 4; count of bases not matched to a gene: 2. This CDR3 region has 13 residues. CDR1 is SQVTM, CDR2 ANQGSEA, per germline.

The V gene is TRBV7-3, the J gene TRBJ2-5; no reliable D call. This CDR3 region has 13 residues. Trimming shortened V by 3 bases and J by 3 bases, and 8 bases separated the two germline ends. In germline, CDR1 is SGHTA, CDR2 FQGTGA. This CDR3 is CASSFGKEETQYF. As DNA, the CDR3 is TGTGCCAGCAGCTTTGGAAAGGAAGAGACCCAGTACTTC. Combining the CDR3 with reference TRBV7-3 and TRBJ2-5 gives the whole variable domain GAGVSQTPSNKVTEKGKYVELRCDPISGHTALYWYRQSLGQGPEFLIYFQGTGAADDSGLPNDRFFAVRPEGSVSTLKIQRTERGDSAVYLCASSFGKEETQYFGPGTRLLVL.

A remark on this clonotype: One junction end disagrees with the germline gene, perhaps due to a read error. The J gene is TRBJ2-4, the V gene TRBV11-1, with D perhaps TRBD1 (5 bases). In germline, CDR1 is SGHAT, CDR2 FQDESV (reference sequence). This CDR3 is built from 17 residues. CDR3 sequence reads: CASGLIRQGLAKNIQYF. CDR3 nucleotides: TGTGCCAGCGGCTTAATTCGGCAGGGCCTAGCCAAAAACATTCAGTACTTC.

V is TRBV20-1 and J is TRBJ2-7; D is tentatively TRBD1 or TRBD2 (5 bases each). The CDR3 has 12 amino acids. Per the germline V gene, CDR1 is DFQATT and CDR2 is SNEGSKA (reference sequence). Trimming took off 4 bases at V and 3 bases at J, with 10 bases between the two ends. The DNA for the CDR3 is TGCAGTGCTAATGGGGGTATCTACGAGCAGTACTTC. Translating gives CSANGGIYEQYF.

The J gene is TRBJ2-5, the V gene TRBV3-1, with D possibly matching TRBD2 (6 bases). Germline V gives CDR1 LGHDT, CDR2 YNNKEL (reference sequence). The CDR3 runs to 15 residues. V dropped 4 bases and J dropped 11 bases, with 23 bases sitting between them. This chain's CDR3 is CASSLQGLSFGEQYF. CDR3 nucleotide sequence: TGTGCCAGCAGCCTCCAGGGACTGTCCTTTGGGGAGCAGTACTTC.

This clonotype was seen a handful of times. The V gene is TRBV7-2, the J gene TRBJ1-2; 10 nucleotides line up with TRBD1. V gave up 4 bases and J gave up 4 bases; unmatched junction bases: 6. This CDR3 is built from 15 residues. Germline V gene lookup returns CDR1 SGHTA and CDR2 FQGNSA. The CDR3 reads CASSSQTGGSYGYTF. CDR3 DNA: TGTGCCAGCAGCTCCCAGACAGGGGGCTCCTATGGCTACACCTTC.